Below are 8 T cell receptor beta chains sequenced from a single sample in a study of OX40 agonist ivuxolimab in advanced cancers. The method was immunoSEQ multiplex PCR; TCRdb's version includes in-frame clones alone and lacks a portion of them. The sample lists 92,000 or so clones, approximately 80% occurring once. The sequenced sample was CD4+ or CD8+ T cells sorted from blood, obtained in a trial of the OX40 agonist ivuxolimab. The receptor set was obtained from an adult with an advanced solid tumor such as melanoma, head and neck, liver or kidney cancer.

This chain links TRBV7-6 with TRBJ2-6; 9 bases are shared with TRBD1. CDR1 and CDR2 (germline): SGHVS, FNYEAQ. V trimming: 5 bases; J trimming: 4 bases; junction bases outside the gene matches: 6. The CDR3 sequence is 16 residues long. In nucleotides, the CDR3 is TGTGCCAGCAGCCCTAACAGGGGGCGAGGGGCCAACGTCCTGACTTTC. Translated: CASSPNRGRGANVLTF. Filled out from reference TRBV7-6 and TRBJ2-6, the complete variable domain reads GAGVSQSPRYKVTKRGQDVALRCDPISGHVSLYWYRQALGQGPEFLTYFNYEAQQDKSGLPNDRFSAERPEGSISTLTIQRTEQRDSAMYRCASSPNRGRGANVLTFGAGSRLTVL.

The chain carries TRBV10-3 and TRBJ2-5; either TRBD1 or TRBD2 may supply D (5 bases each). The CDR3 runs to 13 residues. The V end lost 6 bases, the J end lost 0 bases, and 8 bases lay between the germline ends. Germline CDR1 ENHRY, CDR2 SYGVKD. This CDR3 is CAIRGRNQETQYF. The CDR3 DNA reads as TGTGCCATCAGGGGACGGAACCAAGAGACCCAGTACTTC.

The chain recombines TRBV20-1 with TRBJ1-1, with 9 positions matching TRBD1. Trimming at V came to 6 bases and at J to 11 bases, leaving 4 bases not matched to a gene. The germline gives CDR1 DFQATT, CDR2 SNEGSKA (reference sequence). This CDR3 spans 10 amino acids. Here the CDR3 DNA reads TGCAGTGCACTACAGGGGGCGGCTTTCTTT. This codes for CSALQGAAFF.

The V call is TRBV19, the J call TRBJ1-1, with 8 bases lining up with TRBD1. Germline V lookup: CDR1 LNHDA, CDR2 SQIVND (reference sequence). The CDR3 has 15 amino acids. Trimming cost V 3 bases and J 3 bases; bases outside gene matches: 6. CDR3 bases: TGTGCCAGTAGTATCCAGGGGGCAGCGGACACTGAAGCTTTCTTT. Translation gives CASSIQGAADTEAFF.

In DNA, the CDR3 is TGTGCCAGCAGCGACAGGGTACGGGGCTACACCTTC. Protein product: CASSDRVRGYTF. The chain joins TRBV7-8 to TRBJ1-2; 7 positions agree with TRBD1. The junction had 5 bases not matched to a gene; V was cut back by 5 bases and J by 8 bases. The CDR3 has 12 amino acids. CDR1 SGHVS and CDR2 FQNEAQ come from the germline V gene.

The chain links TRBV10-2 to TRBJ2-3, with D unresolved. The germline V gene has CDR1 WSHSY and CDR2 SAAADI. V was cut by 2 bases and J by 0 bases, with 0 bases left in between. This CDR3 region has 12 residues. CDR3 sequence: CASSESTDTQYF. CDR3 nucleotide sequence: TGCGCCAGCAGTGAGAGCACAGATACGCAGTATTTT.

The CDR3 nucleotides read TGCAGCGTTGAGTATTCCACAGATACGCAGTATTTT. It translates to CSVEYSTDTQYF. The rearrangement links TRBV29-1 to TRBJ2-3; D gene ambiguous. The CDR3 consists of 12 residues. Germline V CDR1 and CDR2: SQVTM, ANQGSEA. Trimming pared 3 bases from V and 2 bases from J, leaving 6 bases between.

This chain joins TRBV12-5 and TRBJ1-2; D is undetermined. V was pared by 0 bases and J by 1 base, with 12 bases between. Germline CDR1 and CDR2: LGHNT and FRNRAP. The CDR3 consists of 16 residues. DNA of the CDR3: TGTGCTAGTGGTTTGGTAGGTGGACCGGATAACTATGGCTACACCTTC. Its protein is CASGLVGGPDNYGYTF.